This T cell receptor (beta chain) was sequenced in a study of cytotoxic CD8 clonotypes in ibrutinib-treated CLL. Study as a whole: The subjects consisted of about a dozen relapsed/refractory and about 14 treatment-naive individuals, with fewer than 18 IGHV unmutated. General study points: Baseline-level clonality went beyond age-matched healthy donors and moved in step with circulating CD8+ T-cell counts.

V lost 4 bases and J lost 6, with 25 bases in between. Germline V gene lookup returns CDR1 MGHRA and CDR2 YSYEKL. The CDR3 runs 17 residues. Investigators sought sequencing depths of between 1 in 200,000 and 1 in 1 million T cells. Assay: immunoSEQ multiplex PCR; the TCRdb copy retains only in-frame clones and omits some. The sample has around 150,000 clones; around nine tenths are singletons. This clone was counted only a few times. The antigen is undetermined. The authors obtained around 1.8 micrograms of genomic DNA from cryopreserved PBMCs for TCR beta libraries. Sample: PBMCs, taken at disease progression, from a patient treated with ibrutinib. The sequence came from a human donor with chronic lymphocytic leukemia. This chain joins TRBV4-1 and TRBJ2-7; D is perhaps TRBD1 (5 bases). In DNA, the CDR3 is TGCGCCAGCAGCCTCGTTCCCCCGACAGATCACGACCCCGAGCAGTACTTC. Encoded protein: CASSLVPPTDHDPEQYF.